The entry below gives a single T cell receptor (beta chain) sequence along with its context. Trimming cost V 8 bases and J 2 bases, with 13 bases left between them. The CDR3 loop spans 14 amino acids. This sample was included in a study of T-cell reconstitution after alpha-beta-depleted transplantation in children. This sample's TCRbeta library carried unique molecular identifier barcodes. Each CDR3 protein gets one entry after TCRdb re-called the PCR reads with MiXCR. This repertoire shows approximately 91,000 distinct CDR3 sequences, roughly 8.8% found once; its top ten account for 6.9%. The source is a human donor who donated a stem cell graft to a child with congenital amegakaryocytic thrombocytopenia. The starting material was PBMCs from the stem cell graft donor, obtained from the stem cell graft. The rearrangement joins TRBV12-3 or TRBV12-4 to TRBJ2-1, with a possible D match to TRBD1 (6 bases). This CDR3 reads CASVGQTPYNEQFF. The CDR3 bases are TGTGCCAGCGTAGGACAGACCCCCTACAATGAGCAGTTCTTC.